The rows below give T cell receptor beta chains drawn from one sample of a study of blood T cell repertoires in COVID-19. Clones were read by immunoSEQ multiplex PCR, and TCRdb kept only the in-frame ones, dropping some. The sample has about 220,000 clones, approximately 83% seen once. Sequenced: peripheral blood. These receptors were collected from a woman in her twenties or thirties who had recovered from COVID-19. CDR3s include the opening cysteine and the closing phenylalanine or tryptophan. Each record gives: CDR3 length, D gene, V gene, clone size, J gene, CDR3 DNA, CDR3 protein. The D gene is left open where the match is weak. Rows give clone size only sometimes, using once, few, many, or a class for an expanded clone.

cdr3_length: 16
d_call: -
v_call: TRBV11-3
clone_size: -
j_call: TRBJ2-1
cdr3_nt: TGTGCCAGCAGCTTAGATCCGGGCGGGTCGGACAATGAGCAGTTCTTC
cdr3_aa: CASSLDPGGSDNEQFF

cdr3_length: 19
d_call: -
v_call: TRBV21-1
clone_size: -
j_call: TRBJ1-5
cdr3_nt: TGTCCGGAACTTGATGGGACAGGGAAGTATGAGTGGCGCAATCAGCCCCAGCATTTT
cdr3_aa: CPELDGTGKYEWRNQPQHF

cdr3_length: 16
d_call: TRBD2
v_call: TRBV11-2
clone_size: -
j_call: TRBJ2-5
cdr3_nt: TGTGCCAGCAGCCTCATGGGAGCGGGGGTTCAAGAGACCCAGTACTTC
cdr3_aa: CASSLMGAGVQETQYF

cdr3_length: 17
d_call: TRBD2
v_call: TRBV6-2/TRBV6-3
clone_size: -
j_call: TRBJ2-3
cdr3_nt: TGTGCCAGCAGTTACCGGGAGGGCCGGGGGGGCTTAGATACGCAGTATTTT
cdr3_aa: CASSYREGRGGLDTQYF

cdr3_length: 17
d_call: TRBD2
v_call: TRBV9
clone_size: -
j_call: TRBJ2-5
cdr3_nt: TGTGCCAGCAGCGTAGGGATTGGCGGGGGGGCCCAAGAGACCCAGTACTTC
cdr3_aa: CASSVGIGGGAQETQYF

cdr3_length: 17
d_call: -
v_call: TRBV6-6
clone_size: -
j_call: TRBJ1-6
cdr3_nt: TGTGCCAGCAGTCCCTATCGACCTGGGGCCTTAGGTTCACCCCTCCACTTT
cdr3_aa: CASSPYRPGALGSPLHF

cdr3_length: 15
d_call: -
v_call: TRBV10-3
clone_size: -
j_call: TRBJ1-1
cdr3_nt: TGTGCCACTTTGGACCCCCGCAACGGGGGCACTGAAGCTTTCTTT
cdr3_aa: CATLDPRNGGTEAFF

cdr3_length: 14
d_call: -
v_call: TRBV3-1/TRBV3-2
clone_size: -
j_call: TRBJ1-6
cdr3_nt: TGTGCCAGCTCGGATGGGCTTGGGAATTCACCCCTCCACTTT
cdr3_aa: CASSDGLGNSPLHF

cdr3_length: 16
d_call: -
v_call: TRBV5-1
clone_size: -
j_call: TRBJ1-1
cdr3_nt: TGCGCCAGCAGCGCAAGGGAGTTAACTTTGAACACTGAAGCTTTCTTT
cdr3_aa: CASSARELTLNTEAFF

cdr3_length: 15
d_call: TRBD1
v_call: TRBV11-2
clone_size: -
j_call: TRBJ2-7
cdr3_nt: TGTGCCAGCAGCCTGACAGGGGGCGGTTTCTACGAGCAGTACTTC
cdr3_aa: CASSLTGGGFYEQYF

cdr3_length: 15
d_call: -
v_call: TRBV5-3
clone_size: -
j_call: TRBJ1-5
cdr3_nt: TGTGCCAGAATCTTCGGGAAGAATAGCAATCAGCCCCAGCATTTT
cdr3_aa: CARIFGKNSNQPQHF

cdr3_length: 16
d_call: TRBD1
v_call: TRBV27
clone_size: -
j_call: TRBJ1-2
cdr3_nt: TGTGCCAGCAGTTTATCTACGGGACAGGGGGCGTTGGGCTACACCTTC
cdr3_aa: CASSLSTGQGALGYTF

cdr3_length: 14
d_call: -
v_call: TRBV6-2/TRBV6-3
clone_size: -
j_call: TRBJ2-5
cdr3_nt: TGTGCCAGCAGTTACCGAAGTAGCGCGGAGACCCAGTACTTC
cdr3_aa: CASSYRSSAETQYF

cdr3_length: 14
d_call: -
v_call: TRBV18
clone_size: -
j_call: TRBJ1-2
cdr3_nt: TGTGCCAGCTCACTCGAAAAAGGACATCCAGGCTACACCTTC
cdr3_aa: CASSLEKGHPGYTF

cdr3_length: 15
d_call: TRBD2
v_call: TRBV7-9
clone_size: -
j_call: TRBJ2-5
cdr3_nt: TGTGCCAGCAGATCTCTAGCGGGGTACACGGGGACCCAGTACTTC
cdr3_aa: CASRSLAGYTGTQYF

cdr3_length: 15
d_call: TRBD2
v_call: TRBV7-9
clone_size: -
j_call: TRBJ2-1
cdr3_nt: TGTGCCAGCAGCTTAGCGGGGGGGATAAACAATGAGCAGTTCTTC
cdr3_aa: CASSLAGGINNEQFF

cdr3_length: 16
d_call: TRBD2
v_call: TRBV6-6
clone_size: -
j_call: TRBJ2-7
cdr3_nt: TGTGCCAGCAGTCACGCTTCTAGCGGGGGATCCTACGAGCAGTACTTC
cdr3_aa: CASSHASSGGSYEQYF

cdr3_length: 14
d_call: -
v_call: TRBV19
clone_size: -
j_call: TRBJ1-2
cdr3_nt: TGTGCCAGTAGTATCAACGGAGTTAACTATGGCTACACCTTC
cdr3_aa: CASSINGVNYGYTF

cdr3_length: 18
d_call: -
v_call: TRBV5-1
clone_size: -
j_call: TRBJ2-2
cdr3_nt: TGCGCCAGCAGTCAGATCCCCGCGGCTAGTTGGAGCGCCGGGGAGCTGTTTTTT
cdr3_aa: CASSQIPAASWSAGELFF

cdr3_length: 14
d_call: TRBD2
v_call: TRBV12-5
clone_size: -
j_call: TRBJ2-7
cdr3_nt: TGTGCTAGTGGTTCGGGACTATATACCTACGAGCAGTACTTC
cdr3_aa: CASGSGLYTYEQYF

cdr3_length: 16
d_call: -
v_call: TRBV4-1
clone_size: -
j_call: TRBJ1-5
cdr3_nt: TGCGCCAGCGTCGGACACGGCGGGGTCGACAATCAGCCCCAGCATTTT
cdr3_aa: CASVGHGGVDNQPQHF

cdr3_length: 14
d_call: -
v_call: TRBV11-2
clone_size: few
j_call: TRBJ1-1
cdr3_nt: TGTGCCAGCAGCTTAGTGCGGGGGCACACTGAAGCTTTCTTT
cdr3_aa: CASSLVRGHTEAFF

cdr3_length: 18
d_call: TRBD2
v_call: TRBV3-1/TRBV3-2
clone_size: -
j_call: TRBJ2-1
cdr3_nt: TGTGCCAGCAGCCAAGTCGCAGGGACTAGCGGGGGGGCCAATGAGCAGTTCTTC
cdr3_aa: CASSQVAGTSGGANEQFF